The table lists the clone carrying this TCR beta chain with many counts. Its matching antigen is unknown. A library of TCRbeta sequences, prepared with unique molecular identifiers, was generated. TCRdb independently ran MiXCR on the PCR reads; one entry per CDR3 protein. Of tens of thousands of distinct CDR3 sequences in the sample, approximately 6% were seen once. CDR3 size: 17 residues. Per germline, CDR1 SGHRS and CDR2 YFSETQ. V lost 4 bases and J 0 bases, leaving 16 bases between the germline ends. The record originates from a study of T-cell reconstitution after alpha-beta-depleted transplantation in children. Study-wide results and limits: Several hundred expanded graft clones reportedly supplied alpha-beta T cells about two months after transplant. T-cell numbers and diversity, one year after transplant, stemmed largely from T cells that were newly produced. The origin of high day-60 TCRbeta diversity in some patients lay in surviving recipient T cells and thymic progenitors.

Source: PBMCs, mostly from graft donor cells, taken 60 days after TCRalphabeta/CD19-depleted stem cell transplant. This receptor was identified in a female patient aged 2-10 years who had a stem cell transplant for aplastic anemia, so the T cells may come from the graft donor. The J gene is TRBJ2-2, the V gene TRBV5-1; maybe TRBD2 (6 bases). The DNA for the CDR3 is TGCGCCAGCAGCCCTACTGCGGGACTCGCGAACACCGGGGAGCTGTTTTTT. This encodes CASSPTAGLANTGELFF.